One TCR beta chain is described in this entry. Libraries were prepared by immunoSEQ multiplex PCR; TCRdb keeps only in-frame clonotypes and omits some of them. The sample records more than 65,000 clones, 90% to 98% being singletons. The entry originates in a study of technical replicates of blood from several donors. The CDR3 spans 16 residues. V gave up 0 bases and J gave up 5 bases; unmatched junction bases: 3. Germline V gives CDR1 SGHDT, CDR2 YYEEEE. The TCR sequence derives from a human donor in good health. The gene calls are TRBV5-6 and TRBJ2-2, with 11 bases fitting TRBD2. Material for sequencing was T cells isolated from PBMCs. The CDR3 loop reads CASSLGLAGWTGELFF. The CDR3 nucleotides are TGTGCCAGCAGCTTGGGACTAGCGGGATGGACCGGGGAGCTGTTTTTT.